This is a list of T cell receptor beta chains from one sample in a study of OX40 agonist ivuxolimab in advanced cancers. Repertoires were generated with immunoSEQ multiplex PCR, while TCRdb's copy carries only in-frame clones and drops some. Of about 64,000 clones in the sample, 85% to 90% were seen once. This specimen consisted of CD4+ or CD8+ T cells sorted from blood, obtained in a trial of the OX40 agonist ivuxolimab. All receptors derive from an adult with an advanced solid tumor such as melanoma, head and neck, liver or kidney cancer. The conserved cysteine and the conserved F or W are not part of the CDR3 here. The order of the fields is V gene, J gene, CDR3 protein.

>TRBV19|TRBJ2-7
ASSIDIRTYYEQY
>TRBV6-6|TRBJ2-7
ASSSGGSYEQY
>TRBV5-4|TRBJ1-1
ASSVNTEAF
>TRBV9|TRBJ2-3
ASSKDTSSTDTQY
>TRBV11-2|TRBJ2-7
ASSPTPSYEQY
>TRBV2|TRBJ2-4
ASTGVDENIQY
>TRBV7-9|TRBJ2-3
ASSLDYWREGSDTQY
>TRBV10-2|TRBJ2-5
ASSESAGGETQY
>TRBV19|TRBJ2-7
ATATGGWGEQY
>TRBV27|TRBJ2-7
ASSFRPSTASSYEQY
>TRBV27|TRBJ1-2
ATRSRSYGYT
>TRBV30|TRBJ2-7
AWTVGRMTYEQY
>TRBV7-9|TRBJ2-7
ASSLAQGAVGYEQY
>TRBV27|TRBJ2-1
ASSSWTSDNEQF
>TRBV10-2|TRBJ2-7
ASSEKGTGREQY
>TRBV19|TRBJ2-1
ASTAGGSYNEQF
>TRBV7-9|TRBJ2-2
ASSSIAGGRTGELF
>TRBV5-6|TRBJ2-7
ASSLEGGLAGSYEQY
>TRBV5-1|TRBJ2-1
ASSTGLDNEQF
>TRBV11-2|TRBJ2-3
ASSPGLAGADTQY
>TRBV29-1|TRBJ1-2
SVGSRTEDGYT
>TRBV5-4|TRBJ1-2
ASSARSPDYGYT
>TRBV2|TRBJ2-7
ASSPRTSGYEQY
>TRBV10-3|TRBJ2-3
AISESLPGQAQY
>TRBV27|TRBJ2-7
ASINRRYEQY
>TRBV7-9|TRBJ2-7
ASSLGFGERYEQY